A single TCR beta chain is shown here with its context. There is no known antigen for this receptor. The sample holds no much larger clone one base away, and base qualities are not on file. This entry comes from a study of shared clonotypes between healthy human individuals (dated by TCRdb to the early 2020s). Looking at the study overall: Two women and a few men aged 18 to 49 years were included in the cohort. For each donor, three plates each were used for CD4 naive and CD4 memory, two plates were used for CD8 naive, and one plate was used for CD8 memory. The study deeply sequenced blood TCR repertoires of about 5 healthy adults to estimate repertoire size and the extent of clonotype sharing between individuals. Different laboratories and diverse techniques were used to prepare libraries and sequence TCR repertoires, to increase sequencing depth and limit assay-specific biases. Leukapheresis yielded between about 0.85 and 10 billion PBMCs per donor.

TCR CDR3 regions were amplified from genomic DNA by multiplex PCR using the deep immunoSEQ assay. Genomic DNA extracted from each cell subset was distributed evenly over all wells of several immunoSEQ 96-well plates, and each plate served as one replicate. Each replicate PCR for sorted subsets received around 0.2 ug genomic DNA, equal to about 30,000 T cell genomes. The purified libraries were quantified using a Qubit 3.0 fluorometer, sized with a Bioanalyzer 2100, and then quantified again using the KAPA Library Quantification kit. A separate single-read 150-cycle Illumina NextSeq 550 flow cell was used to sequence each immunoSEQ 96-well plate. Per the source publication's procedure: Because the immunoSEQ output included only junctional sequences and no quality scores, the filtering could not be the same as the filtering used for full-length reads. To assign V/J genes and CDR3, sequences were annotated against IMGT germline references using PyIR, a Python wrapper for IgBLAST v1.9. Any read was removed if the V/J assignment was weak (E-value above 1e-6), the CDR3 was missing, or the read contained stop codons, out-of-frame junctions, or ambiguous translated residues. A V3J clonotype was defined by an identical inferred V gene, J gene, and CDR3 amino acid sequence. Percentage overlap between repertoires was computed as shared unique clonotypes divided by the size of the smaller repertoire. Three approaches were used to assess repertoire richness: RTK rarefaction, the Chao1 estimator, and Recon v2.1 estimates of unobserved clonotypes. Generation probabilities for all TCRbeta clonotypes obtained by the gDNA method from four donors were computed using OLGA. TCRdb took this table from immuneACCESS and kept in-frame rearrangements with V and J called. Such tables lack part of the clones; where checked against another copy, unresolved V genes explain under half of the gap, and the rest is unexplained. The D gene and trimming were derived from the DNA, and the V and J assignments and clone size from that table. This sample comprises about 1.5 million clones, 95% to 99% of them detected only once. The ten largest make up 0.4% to 0.45% of the sample.

Study-wide findings and limitations: Because the study included only a small number of donors, the genetic and exposure-history diversity represented was limited. Pairwise subsampling indicated that sequencing depth was expected to affect the degree of clonotype sharing among donors. Sampling was limited to blood, and TCR repertoires in tissue likely differ from TCR repertoires in blood. Larger estimated clonotype richness was generally found for naive subsets than for memory subsets. Compared with non-shared clonotypes, clonotypes shared by all four sorted-subset donors had higher generation probabilities. Even with the large sequencing depth, rarefaction of the sorted-subset datasets indicated that sequencing was incomplete. Sharing across several donors was observed for approximately 5% of naive CD4, 3% to 3.5% of naive CD8, over 2% of memory CD4, and roughly 0.4% of memory CD8 clonotypes.

The donors were healthy, HIV-negative adults who had no recently reported acute infections or vaccinations. Every donor was a Caucasian adult living in Nashville, Tennessee, USA. Magnetic negative selection was used to enrich CD4+ T cells, after which naive cells were positively selected on CD45RA and the negative fraction became the memory subset. After blood collection by leukapheresis, PBMCs were isolated using Ficoll-Histopaque density gradient centrifugation and then cryopreserved in the vapor phase of liquid nitrogen. Purity and quantity of every magnetically sorted T cell population were checked by analytical flow cytometry. From each sorted fraction, genomic DNA was isolated and quantified by UV absorbance on a Nanodrop 2000c. Inclusive of the bounding cysteine and phenylalanine, the CDR3 is 15 residues long. Of all the DNA, just the CDR3 is kept, 45 bases in frame from base 1. CDR1 MNHNS and CDR2 SASEGT were looked up in the germline V gene. The V end loses 4 bases and the J end loses 0 bases, and a stretch of 7 bases separates them.

This chain is built from TRBV6-1 and TRBJ2-6, with the identity of the D gene unclear. The clonotype was recovered from a young man in good health. The sample comprised naive CD4+ T cells sorted from blood. The meaning of the sample's cell subset or site label: CD45RA+ positively selected. The DNA sequence reads TGTGCCAGCAGTGTAGCCCCCTCTGGGGCCAACGTCCTGACTTTC. It translates as CASSVAPSGANVLTF.